This TCR beta chain is drawn from a study of graft-versus-host responses after intestinal transplantation. In the study overall: Multivisceral, liver-intestinal, or isolated intestinal grafts went to recipients.

The study's findings and limits: Among circulating GvH clones, peak levels were associated with early post-transplant declines in HvG clones.

Assay: immunoSEQ multiplex PCR; the TCRdb copy retains only in-frame clones and omits some. The repertoire holds tens of thousands of clones, with about 86% as singletons. This clone was detected a few times. Its antigen remains unknown. CDR3 length: 20 amino acids. Per germline, CDR1 LGHNA and CDR2 YNFKEQ. V shed 1 base and J shed 6 bases, with 28 bases lying between them. The source is a human donor who received an intestinal transplant. This material consisted of unstimulated CD8+ T cells sorted from spleen or lymph node cells, taken before intestinal transplant. This chain joins TRBV4-2 and TRBJ2-1; tentatively, D is TRBD1 (6 bases). The CDR3 bases are TGTGCCAGCAGCCAAGCTTTCACCACAAGCTGGACAGCGTCGCGCAATGAGCAGTTCTTC. Translating it yields CASSQAFTTSWTASRNEQFF.